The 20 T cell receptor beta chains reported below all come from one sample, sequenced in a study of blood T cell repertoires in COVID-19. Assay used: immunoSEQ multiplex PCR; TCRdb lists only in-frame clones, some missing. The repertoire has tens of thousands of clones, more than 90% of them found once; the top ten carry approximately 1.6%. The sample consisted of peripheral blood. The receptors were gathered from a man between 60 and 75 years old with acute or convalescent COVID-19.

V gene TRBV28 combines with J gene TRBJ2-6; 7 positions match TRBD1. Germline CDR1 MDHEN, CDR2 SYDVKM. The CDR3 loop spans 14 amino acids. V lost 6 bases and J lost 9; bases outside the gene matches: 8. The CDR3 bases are TGTGCCAGCAGACTTCTAGGGACAGACAACGTCCTGACTTTC. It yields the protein CASRLLGTDNVLTF.

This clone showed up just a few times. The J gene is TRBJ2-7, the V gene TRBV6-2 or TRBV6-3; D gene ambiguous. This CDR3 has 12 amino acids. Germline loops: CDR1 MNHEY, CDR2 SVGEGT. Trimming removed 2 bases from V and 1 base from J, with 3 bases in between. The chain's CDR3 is CASSYTSYEQYF. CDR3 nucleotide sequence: TGTGCCAGCAGTTACACTTCCTACGAGCAGTACTTC.

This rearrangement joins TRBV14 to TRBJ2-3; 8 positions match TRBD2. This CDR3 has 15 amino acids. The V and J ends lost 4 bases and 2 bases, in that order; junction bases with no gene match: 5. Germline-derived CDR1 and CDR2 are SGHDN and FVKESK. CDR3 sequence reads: CASSPPAGDTDTQYF. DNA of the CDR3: TGTGCCAGCAGCCCCCCAGCGGGAGACACAGATACGCAGTATTTT.

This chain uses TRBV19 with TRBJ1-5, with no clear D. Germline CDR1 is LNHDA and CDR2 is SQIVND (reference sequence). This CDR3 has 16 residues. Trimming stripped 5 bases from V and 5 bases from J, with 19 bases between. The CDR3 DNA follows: TGTGCCAGTAGTGGCGGGATTTCTCCCTTGGATCAGCCCCAGCATTTT. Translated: CASSGGISPLDQPQHF.

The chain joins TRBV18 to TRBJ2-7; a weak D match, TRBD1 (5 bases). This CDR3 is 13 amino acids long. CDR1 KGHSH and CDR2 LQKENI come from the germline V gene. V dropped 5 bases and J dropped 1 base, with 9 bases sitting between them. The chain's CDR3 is CASSDRQSYEQYF. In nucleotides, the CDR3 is TGTGCCAGCTCAGACCGACAGTCCTACGAGCAGTACTTC. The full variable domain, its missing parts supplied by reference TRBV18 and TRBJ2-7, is NAGVMQNPRHLVRRRGQEARLRCSPMKGHSHVYWYRQLPEEGLKFMVYLQKENIIDESGMPKERFSAEFPKEGPSILRIQQVVRGDSAAYFCASSDRQSYEQYFGPGTRLTVT.

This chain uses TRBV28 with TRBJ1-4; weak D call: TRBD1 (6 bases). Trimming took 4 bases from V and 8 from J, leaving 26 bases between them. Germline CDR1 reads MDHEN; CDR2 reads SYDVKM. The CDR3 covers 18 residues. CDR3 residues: CASSSQTGGAPRGEKLFF. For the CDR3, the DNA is TGTGCCAGCAGTTCACAAACGGGGGGGGCCCCTCGAGGGGAAAAACTGTTTTTT.

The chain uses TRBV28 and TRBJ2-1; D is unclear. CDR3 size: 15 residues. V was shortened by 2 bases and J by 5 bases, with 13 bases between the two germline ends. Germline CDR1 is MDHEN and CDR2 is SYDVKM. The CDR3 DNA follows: TGTGCCAGCAGTTTAGGCAAGATTACCAACAATGAGCAGTTCTTC. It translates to CASSLGKITNNEQFF.

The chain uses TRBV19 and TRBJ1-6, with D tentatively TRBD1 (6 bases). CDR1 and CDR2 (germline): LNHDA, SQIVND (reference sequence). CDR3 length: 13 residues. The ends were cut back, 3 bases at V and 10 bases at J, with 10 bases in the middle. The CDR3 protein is CASSMVTGSPLHF. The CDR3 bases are TGTGCCAGTAGTATGGTCACAGGGTCACCCCTCCACTTT. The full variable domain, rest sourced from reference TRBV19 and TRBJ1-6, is DGGITQSPKYLFRKEGQNVTLSCEQNLNHDAMYWYRQDPGQGLRLIYYSQIVNDFQKGDIAEGYSVSREKKESFPLTVTSAQKNPTAFYLCASSMVTGSPLHFGNGTRLTVT.

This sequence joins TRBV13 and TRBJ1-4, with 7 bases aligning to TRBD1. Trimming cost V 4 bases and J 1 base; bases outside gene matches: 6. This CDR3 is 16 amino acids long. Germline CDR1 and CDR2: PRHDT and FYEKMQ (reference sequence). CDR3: CASSYRGSGTNEKLFF. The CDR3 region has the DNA TGTGCCAGCAGCTACAGGGGAAGTGGAACTAATGAAAAACTGTTTTTT. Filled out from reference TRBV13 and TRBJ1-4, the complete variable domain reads AAGVIQSPRHLIKEKRETATLKCYPIPRHDTVYWYQQGPGQDPQFLISFYEKMQSDKGSIPDRFSAQQFSDYHSELNMSSLELGDSALYFCASSYRGSGTNEKLFFGSGTQLSVL.

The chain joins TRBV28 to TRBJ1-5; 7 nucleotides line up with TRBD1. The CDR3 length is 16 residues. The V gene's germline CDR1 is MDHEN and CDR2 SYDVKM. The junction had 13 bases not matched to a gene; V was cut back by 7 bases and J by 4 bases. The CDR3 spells CASTGTEGHWNQPQHF. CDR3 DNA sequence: TGTGCCAGCACAGGGACAGAAGGTCACTGGAATCAGCCCCAGCATTTT.

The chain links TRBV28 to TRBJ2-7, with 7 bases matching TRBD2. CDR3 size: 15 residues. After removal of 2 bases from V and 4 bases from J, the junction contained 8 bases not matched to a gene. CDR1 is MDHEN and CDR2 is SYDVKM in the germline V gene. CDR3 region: CASSLSGLGAYEQYF. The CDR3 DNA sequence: TGTGCCAGCAGTTTAAGTGGACTAGGGGCGTACGAGCAGTACTTC.

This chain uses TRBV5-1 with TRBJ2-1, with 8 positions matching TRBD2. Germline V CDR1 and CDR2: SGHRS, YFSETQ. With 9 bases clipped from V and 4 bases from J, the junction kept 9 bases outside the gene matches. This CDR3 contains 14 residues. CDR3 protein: CATSVGGRYNEQFF. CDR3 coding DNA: TGCGCCACCTCCGTGGGCGGGAGGTACAATGAGCAGTTCTTC.

The CDR3 region has the DNA TGTGCCACCAGTGACCCGGGACTCTCAGGCAATGAGCAGTTCTTC. Encoded protein: CATSDPGLSGNEQFF. The rearrangement links TRBV24-1 to TRBJ2-1, with D possibly matching TRBD2 (6 bases). V was cut by 4 bases and J by 6 bases, with 15 bases left in between. Per the germline V gene, CDR1 is KGHDR and CDR2 is SFDVKD. CDR3 length: 15 amino acids.

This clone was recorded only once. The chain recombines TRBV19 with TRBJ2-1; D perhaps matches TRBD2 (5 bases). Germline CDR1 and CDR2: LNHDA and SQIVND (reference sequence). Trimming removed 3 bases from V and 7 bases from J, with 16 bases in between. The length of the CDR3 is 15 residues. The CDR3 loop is CASSMGPSRRNEQFF. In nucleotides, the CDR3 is TGTGCCAGTAGTATGGGCCCTAGCAGGCGGAATGAGCAGTTCTTC.

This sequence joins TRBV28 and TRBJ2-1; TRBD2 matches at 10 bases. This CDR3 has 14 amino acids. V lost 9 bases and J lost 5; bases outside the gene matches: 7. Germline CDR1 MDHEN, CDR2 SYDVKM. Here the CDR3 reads CASVAGGFDNEQFF. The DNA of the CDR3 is TGTGCCAGTGTAGCGGGAGGATTCGACAATGAGCAGTTCTTC.

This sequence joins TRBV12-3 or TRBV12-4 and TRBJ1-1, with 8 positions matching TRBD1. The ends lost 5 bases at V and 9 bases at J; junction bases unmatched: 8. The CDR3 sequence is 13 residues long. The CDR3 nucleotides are TGTGCCAGCAGTAAGGGACAGGTCGAAAAAGCTTTCTTT. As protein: CASSKGQVEKAFF.

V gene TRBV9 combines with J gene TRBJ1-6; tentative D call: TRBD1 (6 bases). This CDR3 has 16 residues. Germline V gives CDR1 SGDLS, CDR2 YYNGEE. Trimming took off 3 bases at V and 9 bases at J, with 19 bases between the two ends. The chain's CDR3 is CASSAWGRRGSSPLHF. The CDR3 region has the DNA TGTGCCAGCAGCGCCTGGGGGCGTAGGGGTTCTTCACCCCTCCACTTT.

CDR3 nucleotides: TGCGCCAGCAGCCACAGGGATAGCAATCAGCCCCAGCATTTT. This translates into CASSHRDSNQPQHF. The V gene is TRBV5-1, the J gene TRBJ1-5, with D possibly TRBD1 on 6 matching bases. Germline CDR1 is SGHRS and CDR2 is YFSETQ. The CDR3 extends over 14 amino acids. Trimming removed 4 bases from V and 0 bases from J, with 8 bases in between.

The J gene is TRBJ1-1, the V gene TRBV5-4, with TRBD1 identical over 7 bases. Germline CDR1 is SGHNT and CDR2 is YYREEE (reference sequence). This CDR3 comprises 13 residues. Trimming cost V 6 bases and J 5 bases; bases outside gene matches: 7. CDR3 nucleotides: TGTGCCAGCAAAGACAGGGTAAGGACTGAAGCTTTCTTT. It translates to CASKDRVRTEAFF. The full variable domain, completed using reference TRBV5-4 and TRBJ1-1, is ETGVTQSPTHLIKTRGQQVTLRCSSQSGHNTVSWYQQALGQGPQFIFQYYREEENGRGNFPPRFSGLQFPNYSSELNVNALELDDSALYLCASKDRVRTEAFFGQGTRLTVV.

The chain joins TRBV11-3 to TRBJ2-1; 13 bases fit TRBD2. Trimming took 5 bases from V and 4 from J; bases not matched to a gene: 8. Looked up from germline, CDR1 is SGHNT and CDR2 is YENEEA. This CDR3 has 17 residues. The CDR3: CASSPGLAGVLYNEQFF. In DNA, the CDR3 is TGTGCCAGCAGCCCAGGACTAGCGGGAGTTCTATACAATGAGCAGTTCTTC.